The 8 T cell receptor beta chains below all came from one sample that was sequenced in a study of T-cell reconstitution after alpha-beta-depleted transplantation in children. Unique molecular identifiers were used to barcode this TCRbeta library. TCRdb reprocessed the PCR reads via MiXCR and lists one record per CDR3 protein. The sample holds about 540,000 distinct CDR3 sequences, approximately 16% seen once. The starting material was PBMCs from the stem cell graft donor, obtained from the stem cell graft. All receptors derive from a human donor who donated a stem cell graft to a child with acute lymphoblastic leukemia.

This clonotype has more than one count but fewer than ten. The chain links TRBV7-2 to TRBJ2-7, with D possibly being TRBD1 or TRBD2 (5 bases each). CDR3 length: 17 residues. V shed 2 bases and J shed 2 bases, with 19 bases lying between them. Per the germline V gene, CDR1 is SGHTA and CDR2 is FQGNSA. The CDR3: CASSLMGVDSIPYEQYF. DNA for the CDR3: TGTGCCAGCAGCTTAATGGGGGTCGACTCTATCCCCTACGAGCAGTACTTC.

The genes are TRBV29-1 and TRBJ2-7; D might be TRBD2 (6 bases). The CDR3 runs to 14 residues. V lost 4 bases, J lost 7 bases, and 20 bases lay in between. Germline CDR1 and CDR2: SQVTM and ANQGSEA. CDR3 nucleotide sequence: TGCAGCGTTGCCGACGGGACTGGATCTCTAGAGCAGTACTTC. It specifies CSVADGTGSLEQYF.

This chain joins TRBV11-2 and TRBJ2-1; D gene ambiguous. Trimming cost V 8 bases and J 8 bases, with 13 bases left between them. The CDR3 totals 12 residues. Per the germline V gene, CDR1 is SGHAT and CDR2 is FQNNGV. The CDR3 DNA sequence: TGTGCCAGCCATAGCTTAAGAGATGAGCAGTTCTTC. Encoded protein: CASHSLRDEQFF.

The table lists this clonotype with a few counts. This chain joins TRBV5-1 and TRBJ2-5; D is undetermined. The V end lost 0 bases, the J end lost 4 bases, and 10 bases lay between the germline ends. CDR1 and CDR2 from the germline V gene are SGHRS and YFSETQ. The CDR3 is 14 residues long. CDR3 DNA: TGCGCCAGCAGCTTGGTACCAGCACTAGAGACCCAGTACTTC. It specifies CASSLVPALETQYF.

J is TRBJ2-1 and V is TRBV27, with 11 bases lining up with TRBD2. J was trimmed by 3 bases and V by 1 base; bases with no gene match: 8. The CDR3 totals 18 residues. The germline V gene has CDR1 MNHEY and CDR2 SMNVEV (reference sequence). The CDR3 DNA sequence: TGTGCCAGCAGTTTATTGCCCTTGACTAGCGGGGACTACAATGAGCAGTTCTTC. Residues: CASSLLPLTSGDYNEQFF.

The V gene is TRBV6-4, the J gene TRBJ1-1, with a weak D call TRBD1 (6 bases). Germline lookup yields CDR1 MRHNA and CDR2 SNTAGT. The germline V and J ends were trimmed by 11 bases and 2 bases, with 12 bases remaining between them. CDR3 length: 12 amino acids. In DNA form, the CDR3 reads TGTGCCCGTCGGACAGATAACACTGAAGCTTTCTTT. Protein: CARRTDNTEAFF.

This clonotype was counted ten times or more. The CDR3, as DNA: TGTGCCAGCTCACCACACTCCTACGAGCAGTACTTC. It yields the protein CASSPHSYEQYF. The V gene is TRBV18, the J gene TRBJ2-7; no definite D call. The V gene's germline CDR1 is KGHSH and CDR2 LQKENI. Trimming stripped 1 base from V and 0 bases from J, with 1 base between. CDR3 length equals 12 residues.

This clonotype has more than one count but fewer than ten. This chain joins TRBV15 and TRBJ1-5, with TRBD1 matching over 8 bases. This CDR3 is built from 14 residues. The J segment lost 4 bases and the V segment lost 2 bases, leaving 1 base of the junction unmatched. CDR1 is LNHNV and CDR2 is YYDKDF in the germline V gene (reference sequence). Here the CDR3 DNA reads TGTGCCACCAGCAGACGGACAGGGAATCAGCCCCAGCATTTT. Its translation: CATSRRTGNQPQHF.